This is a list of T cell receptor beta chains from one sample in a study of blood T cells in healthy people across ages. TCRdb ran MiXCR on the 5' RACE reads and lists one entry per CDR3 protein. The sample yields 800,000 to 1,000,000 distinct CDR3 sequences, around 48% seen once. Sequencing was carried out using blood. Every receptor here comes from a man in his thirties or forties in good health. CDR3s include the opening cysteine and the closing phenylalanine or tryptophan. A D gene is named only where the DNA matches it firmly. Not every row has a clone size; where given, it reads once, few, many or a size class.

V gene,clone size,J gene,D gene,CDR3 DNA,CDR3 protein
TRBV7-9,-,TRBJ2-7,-,TGTGCCAGCAGCTTATCATCAGGGCCCCACGAGCAGTACTTC,CASSLSSGPHEQYF
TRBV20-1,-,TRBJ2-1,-,TGCAGTGCTAGAGGGACAGCCTGCAATGAGCAGTTCTTC,CSARGTACNEQFF
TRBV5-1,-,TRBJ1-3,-,TGCGCCAGCAGCCCGGGTGGCGTCTCTGGAAACACCATATATTTT,CASSPGGVSGNTIYF
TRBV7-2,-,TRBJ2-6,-,TGTGCCAGCAGCTTAGATGCCGGAGCCAACGTCCTGACTTTC,CASSLDAGANVLTF
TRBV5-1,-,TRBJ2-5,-,TGCGCCAGCAGCTTGTCCCAGGCACAAGAGACCCAGTACTTC,CASSLSQAQETQYF
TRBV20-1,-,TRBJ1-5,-,TGCAGTGCCACCAGAACAGGGTGGATTTTGAGTCAGCCCCAGCATTTT,CSATRTGWILSQPQHF
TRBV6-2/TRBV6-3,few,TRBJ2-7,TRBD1,TGTGCCAGCACCAAGAGGCCGGGACAGGTTTCTTACGAGCAGTACTTC,CASTKRPGQVSYEQYF
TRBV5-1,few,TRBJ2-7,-,TGCGCCAGCAGCTTCGGACAGTACGAGCAGTACTTC,CASSFGQYEQYF
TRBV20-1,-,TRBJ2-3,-,TGCAGTGCACCCTGGGCCGGGGCGAATCTCGGTACGCAGTATTTT,CSAPWAGANLGTQYF
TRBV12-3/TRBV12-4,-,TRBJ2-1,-,TGTGCCAGCAGACAACCGAGCTCCTGCAATGAGCAGTTCTTC,CASRQPSSCNEQFF
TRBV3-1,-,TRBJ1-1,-,TGTGCCAGCAGCCAAAACAGGAACACTGAAGCTTTCTTT,CASSQNRNTEAFF
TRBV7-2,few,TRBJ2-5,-,TGTGCCAGCAGCTTAAACGGCCCTCCAGAGACCCAGTACTTC,CASSLNGPPETQYF
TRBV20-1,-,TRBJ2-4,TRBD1,TGCAGTCCGGGACAGGGAGTCAAAAACATTCAGTACTTC,CSPGQGVKNIQYF
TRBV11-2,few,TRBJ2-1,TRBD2,TGTGCCAGCAGCTTAGCCCGGGGGGGCCCCTCCTACAATGAGCAGTTCTTC,CASSLARGGPSYNEQFF
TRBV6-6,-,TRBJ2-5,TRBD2,TGTGCCAGCAGTTACGAGCGGGGATATGAGACCCAGTACTTC,CASSYERGYETQYF
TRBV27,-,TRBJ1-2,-,TGTGCCAGCAGTTTATCGATGGGGGGAGGTGGCTACACCTTC,CASSLSMGGGGYTF
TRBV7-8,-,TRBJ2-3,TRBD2,TGTGCCAGCAGCTTACGTGGACTAGCGGGGAGCACAGATACGCAGTATTTT,CASSLRGLAGSTDTQYF